The 18 T cell receptor beta chains below all came from one sample that was sequenced in a study of CD4 T cell repertoires in COVID-19. Only in-frame clones appear in the TCRdb table, and some are missing; sequencing was by immunoSEQ multiplex PCR. The data hold approximately 75,000 clones, with roughly 80% observed a single time. Specimen: CD4+ T cells from peripheral blood, collected after recovery from COVID-19. Receptor source: a human donor who had COVID-19.

The chain uses TRBV29-1 and TRBJ1-1; possible D gene TRBD1, 5 bases. With 8 bases removed from V and 5 bases from J, the gap between germline ends came to 12 bases. Per germline, CDR1 SQVTM and CDR2 ANQGSEA. This CDR3 region has 11 residues. The CDR3 loop reads CSYLKGTEAFF. CDR3 coding DNA: TGCAGCTACCTAAAGGGGACTGAAGCTTTCTTT. Looking up the rest from reference TRBV29-1 and TRBJ1-1 gives the full variable domain: SAVISQKPSRDICQRGTSLTIQCQVDSQVTMMFWYRQQPGQSLTLIATANQGSEATYESGFVIDKFPISRPNLTFSTLTVSNMSPEDSSIYLCSYLKGTEAFFGQGTRLTVV.

The CDR3 nucleotides read TGTGCCAGCAGAGGCACGTACTATGGCTACACCTTC. Translated: CASRGTYYGYTF. The chain carries TRBV28 and TRBJ1-2; D not resolved. Trimming left V 6 bases short and J 3 bases short, with 8 bases between. The V gene's germline CDR1 is MDHEN and CDR2 SYDVKM. The CDR3 sequence is 12 residues long.

The rearrangement links TRBV28 to TRBJ2-7, with D unresolved. The V end lost 2 bases, the J end lost 6 bases, and 5 bases lay between the germline ends. This CDR3 region has 11 residues. Looked up from germline, CDR1 is MDHEN and CDR2 is SYDVKM. CDR3 amino acids: CASSLRSEQYF. CDR3 DNA sequence: TGTGCCAGCAGTTTAAGGTCCGAGCAGTACTTC.

This clone is a singleton in its sample. CDR3 DNA sequence: TGCGCCAGCAGCGTACAGGGAGTAGGGAATGAGCAGTTCTTC. The encoded protein is CASSVQGVGNEQFF. V usage is TRBV5-1 and J usage is TRBJ2-1; weak D call: TRBD1 (6 bases). Trimming removed 4 bases at V and 7 bases at J, with 15 bases between. The CDR3 spans 14 residues. The germline CDR1 and CDR2 sequences are SGHRS and YFSETQ.

The rearrangement uses TRBV6-5 and TRBJ2-5, with D tentatively TRBD2 (6 bases). CDR1 and CDR2 from the germline V gene are MNHEY and SVGAGI. Trimming removed 7 bases at V and 5 bases at J, with 20 bases between. This CDR3 is 15 amino acids long. CDR3 amino acids: CASTGTGGRTETQYF. Here the CDR3 DNA reads TGTGCCAGCACCGGCACCGGGGGAAGGACGGAGACCCAGTACTTC.

In its sample, this clone was seen a few times. CDR3 in DNA: TGTGCCAGCAGTGACACTTATGGCTACACCTTC. This gives the protein CASSDTYGYTF. The V and J genes are TRBV6-1 and TRBJ1-2; no reliable D call. CDR1 and CDR2 from the germline V gene are MNHNS and SASEGT. V lost 3 bases and J 5 bases, leaving 4 bases between the germline ends. The CDR3 has 11 amino acids.

The rearrangement links TRBV29-1 to TRBJ1-1; D might be TRBD1 (6 bases). The CDR3 sequence is 17 residues long. CDR1 and CDR2 from the germline V gene are SQVTM and ANQGSEA. Trimming took off 7 bases at V and 7 bases at J, with 31 bases between the two ends. The DNA for the CDR3 is TGCAGCGCACGGGAAACCCGGGGGGCTCTTCGACAGGTTGAAGCTTTCTTT. It translates to CSARETRGALRQVEAFF.

The chain has TRBV9 and TRBJ1-1, with TRBD1 matching over 8 bases. The CDR3 has 14 residues. After removal of 0 bases from V and 3 bases from J, the junction contained 1 base not matched to a gene. Germline values: CDR1 SGDLS, CDR2 YYNGEE. The CDR3 DNA follows: TGTGCCAGCAGCGTAGGGACAGGGCACACTGAAGCTTTCTTT. This translates into CASSVGTGHTEAFF. Drawing the rest from reference TRBV9 and TRBJ1-1, the complete variable domain is DSGVTQTPKHLITATGQRVTLRCSPRSGDLSVYWYQQSLDQGLQFLIQYYNGEERAKGNILERFSAQQFPDLHSELNLSSLELGDSALYFCASSVGTGHTEAFFGQGTRLTVV.

The V and J genes are TRBV3-1 (or the pseudogene TRBV3-2) and TRBJ1-4; no reliable D call. The CDR3 sequence is 11 residues long. Germline V gene data show CDR1 as LGHDT and CDR2 as YNNKEL (reference sequence). Trimming took off 10 bases at V and 8 bases at J, with 11 bases between the two ends. CDR3 residues: CATSSLEKLFF. The CDR3 coding sequence is TGTGCCACGTCGTCCCTCGAAAAACTGTTTTTT.

This chain connects TRBV2 to TRBJ1-4; D is ambiguous. Between the trimmed V and J ends, which lost 9 bases and 3 bases, there was a span of 11 bases. The V gene's germline CDR1 is SNHLY and CDR2 FYNNEI. This CDR3 has 13 residues. CDR3 nucleotide sequence: TGTGCCAGTCGACTCCGGGCTAATGAAAAACTGTTTTTT. Translating gives CASRLRANEKLFF.

The V gene is TRBV11-3, the J gene TRBJ2-3; D may match TRBD1 or TRBD2 (5 bases each). Trimming stripped 0 bases from V and 6 bases from J, with 13 bases between. Germline CDR1 SGHNT, CDR2 YENEEA. The CDR3 contains 15 residues. CDR3 sequence (DNA): TGTGCCAGCAGCTTAGATGGGACGGATGGGGATACGCAGTATTTT. Protein sequence: CASSLDGTDGDTQYF.

This chain connects TRBV4-1 to TRBJ2-3; 8 nucleotides agree with TRBD2. The germline V gene encodes CDR1 MGHRA and CDR2 YSYEKL. This CDR3 is built from 19 residues. V shed 3 bases, J shed 2 bases, and the junction held 16 bases outside the gene matches. CDR3 sequence reads: CASSQDLAGRHWDTDTQYF. The CDR3 DNA sequence: TGCGCCAGCAGCCAGGATCTAGCGGGCCGACATTGGGACACAGATACGCAGTATTTT.

This chain uses TRBV4-1 with TRBJ2-7, with TRBD1 matching over 9 bases. From germline, CDR1 is MGHRA and CDR2 YSYEKL. V shed 1 base and J 3 bases; nucleotides not matched to a gene: 7. CDR3 length equals 16 residues. The CDR3 sequence: CASSQARDRALYEQYF. The CDR3 DNA is TGCGCCAGCAGCCAAGCCCGGGACAGGGCTCTCTACGAGCAGTACTTC.

The chain has TRBV5-4 and TRBJ2-3; 8 nucleotides align to TRBD2. With 4 bases clipped from V and 1 base from J, the junction kept 5 bases outside the gene matches. The CDR3 has 15 residues. Germline loops: CDR1 SGHNT, CDR2 YYREEE (reference sequence). CDR3 protein: CASSPGLAGTDTQYF. CDR3 DNA: TGTGCCAGCAGCCCCGGACTAGCCGGCACAGATACGCAGTATTTT.

V is TRBV12-5 and J is TRBJ1-5; D might be TRBD1 (6 bases). There are 17 residues in the CDR3. The germline gives CDR1 LGHNT, CDR2 FRNRAP. Trimming left V 3 bases short and J 0 bases short, with 15 bases between. In DNA form, the CDR3 reads TGTGCTAGTGGTTTTCAAGGGGGGTACTATAGCAATCAGCCCCAGCATTTT. Protein sequence: CASGFQGGYYSNQPQHF.

The chain couples TRBV6-5 to TRBJ2-7; TRBD1 matches at 10 bases. Per the germline V gene, CDR1 is MNHEY and CDR2 is SVGAGI. This CDR3 has 13 amino acids. The junction had 4 bases not matched to a gene; V was cut back by 6 bases and J by 5 bases. CDR3 amino acids: CASRPGQGHEQYF. The CDR3, as DNA: TGTGCCAGCAGACCGGGACAGGGGCACGAGCAGTACTTC.

This chain joins TRBV11-2 and TRBJ2-7; possible D gene TRBD2, 6 bases. Germline values: CDR1 SGHAT, CDR2 FQNNGV. The length of the CDR3 is 15 residues. Between the trimmed V and J ends, which lost 2 bases and 2 bases, there was a span of 13 bases. CDR3 in amino acids: CASSLSPGGAYEQYF. The DNA of the CDR3 is TGTGCCAGCAGCTTATCGCCCGGGGGTGCCTACGAGCAGTACTTC. The full variable domain, in which reference TRBV11-2 and TRBJ2-7 provide the parts outside the CDR3, is EAGVAQSPRYKIIEKRQSVAFWCNPISGHATLYWYQQILGQGPKLLIQFQNNGVVDDSQLPKDRFSAERLKGVDSTLKIQPAKLEDSAVYLCASSLSPGGAYEQYFGPGTRLTVT.

Only one count was recorded for this clone. The chain has TRBV11-2 and TRBJ2-7, with D tentatively TRBD1 (5 bases). Per the germline V gene, CDR1 is SGHAT and CDR2 is FQNNGV. V dropped 5 bases and J dropped 2 bases, with 13 bases sitting between them. The CDR3 covers 14 residues. The CDR3 region is CASSQSGYPYEQYF. The DNA of the CDR3 is TGTGCCAGCAGCCAATCAGGGTACCCCTACGAGCAGTACTTC.